The 15 T cell receptor beta chains below come from one sample, sequenced in a study of CD8+ T cells in alopecia areata. Treatment noted: oral pan-JAK inhibitor, 5-10 mg twice daily. The sequencing template was cDNA reverse transcribed from extracted RNA. Sequenced by immunoSEQ multiplex PCR; TCRdb stores in-frame clones only, minus some. The sample has about 250,000 clones, 50% to 75% seen once; the top ten hold about 0.89%. Sample: CD4+ T cells sorted from blood, taken between weeks 51 and 54, from a patient treated with tofacitinib. The receptors here all came from a human donor with alopecia areata.

The chain is built from TRBV27 and TRBJ1-5; D remains unclear. V was shortened by 5 bases and J by 2 bases, with 10 bases between the two germline ends. The CDR3 spans 14 residues. Germline loops: CDR1 MNHEY, CDR2 SMNVEV (reference sequence). CDR3 amino acids: CASSSLRGNQPQHF. The CDR3 coding sequence is TGTGCCAGCAGTAGCTTACGGGGCAATCAGCCCCAGCATTTT.

This clone showed up just a few times. J is TRBJ2-6 and V is TRBV7-9; 10 positions agree with TRBD1. Germline V gene sequence: CDR1 SEHNR, CDR2 FQNEAQ (reference sequence). The CDR3 length is 18 residues. V shed 2 bases and J 2 bases; nucleotides not matched to a gene: 6. In nucleotides, the CDR3 is TGTGCCAGCAGCTTAAGGGACAGGGGAAAGGCTGGGGCCAACGTCCTGACTTTC. Translating it yields CASSLRDRGKAGANVLTF. The variable domain in full, completed from reference TRBV7-9 and TRBJ2-6, reads DTGVSQNPRHKITKRGQNVTFRCDPISEHNRLYWYRQTLGQGPEFLTYFQNEAQLEKSRLLSDRFSAERPKGSFSTLEIQRTEQGDSAMYLCASSLRDRGKAGANVLTFGAGSRLTVL.

This rearrangement joins TRBV5-1 to TRBJ2-3; 9 bases map to TRBD2. V lost 3 bases to trimming and J lost 5 bases; unmatched junction nucleotides: 22. The CDR3 loop spans 20 amino acids. The germline CDR1 and CDR2 sequences are SGHRS and YFSETQ. This CDR3 reads CASSSPAGGPGHGLRDTQYF. The CDR3 nucleotides are TGCGCCAGCAGCTCCCCTGCGGGGGGGCCGGGACATGGTCTCAGAGATACGCAGTATTTT.

The sample holds one count of this clone. This chain uses TRBV5-4 with TRBJ2-5; no clear D. Germline CDR1 is SGHNT and CDR2 is YYREEE (reference sequence). V shed 0 bases and J shed 5 bases, with 8 bases lying between them. This CDR3 has 13 amino acids. CDR3 protein: CASSLAGAETQYF. For the CDR3, the DNA is TGTGCCAGCAGCTTGGCGGGTGCGGAGACCCAGTACTTC.

The chain recombines TRBV2 with TRBJ1-5; no definite D call. The CDR3 spans 16 residues. Looked up from germline, CDR1 is SNHLY and CDR2 is FYNNEI. The V and J ends lost 3 bases and 3 bases respectively, with 15 bases between them. The DNA of the CDR3 is TGTGCCAGCAGTGAGGGTGGTAGGCGGATCAATCAGCCCCAGCATTTT. Translated: CASSEGGRRINQPQHF.

This clone showed up just a few times. The chain carries TRBV7-9 and TRBJ1-2, with D unresolved. V was clipped by 4 bases and J by 7 bases, with 7 bases between them. The CDR3 runs 11 residues. The V gene's germline CDR1 is SEHNR and CDR2 FQNEAQ (reference sequence). The CDR3 bases are TGTGCCAGCAGCTCGGACGCTGGCTACACCTTC. Translating gives CASSSDAGYTF.

In nucleotides, the CDR3 is TGTGCCAGCAGCTCCCACACCGGGGGCACTGAAGCTTTCTTT. Protein product: CASSSHTGGTEAFF. The chain joins TRBV7-9 to TRBJ1-1; tentative D call: TRBD1 (5 bases). The V gene lost 4 bases and the J gene lost 4 bases, with 13 bases spanning the gap. The CDR3 totals 14 residues. CDR1 is SEHNR and CDR2 is FQNEAQ in the germline V gene (reference sequence).

J is TRBJ2-1 and V is TRBV19; TRBD1 aligns across 7 bases. Per germline, CDR1 LNHDA and CDR2 SQIVND (reference sequence). This CDR3 has 15 amino acids. V gave up 7 bases and J gave up 7 bases; unmatched junction bases: 13. CDR3 nucleotides: TGTGCCAGTACCCCCTCCGGGACAGATGTGAATGAGCAGTTCTTC. This encodes CASTPSGTDVNEQFF.

V usage is TRBV18 and J usage is TRBJ2-7; D is possibly TRBD1 or TRBD2 (5 bases each). The CDR3 is made up of 14 amino acids. The V gene lost 3 bases and the J gene lost 0 bases, with 9 bases spanning the gap. Germline V lookup: CDR1 KGHSH, CDR2 LQKENI. The CDR3 region has the DNA TGTGCCAGCTCACCCCGGGACGGCTCCTACGAGCAGTACTTC. Translated: CASSPRDGSYEQYF.

The genes are TRBV30 and TRBJ1-2, with D tentatively TRBD1 (5 bases). The CDR3 runs to 13 residues. The germline V gene has CDR1 GTSNPN and CDR2 SVGIG (reference sequence). Trimming took 3 bases from V and 2 from J, leaving 10 bases between them. CDR3 sequence: CAWRAGRNYGYTF. CDR3 nucleotides: TGTGCCTGGAGGGCGGGACGGAACTATGGCTACACCTTC. Combining the CDR3 with reference TRBV30 and TRBJ1-2 gives the whole variable domain SQTIHQWPATLVQPVGSPLSLECTVEGTSNPNLYWYRQAAGRGLQLLFYSVGIGQISSEVPQNLSASRPQDRQFILSSKKLLLSDSGFYLCAWRAGRNYGYTFGSGTRLTVV.

The V and J genes are TRBV4-3 and TRBJ2-5; 10 bases are a match to TRBD1. The CDR3 is made up of 17 amino acids. Trimming at V came to 0 bases and at J to 5 bases, leaving 9 bases not matched to a gene. In germline, CDR1 is LGHNA, CDR2 YSLEER. The CDR3 bases are TGCGCCAGCAGCCAAGACCACCGGACAGGGGGATGGGAGACCCAGTACTTC. Translating it yields CASSQDHRTGGWETQYF.

The chain couples TRBV5-4 to TRBJ2-7; possible D gene TRBD1, 5 bases. With 1 base removed from V and 2 bases from J, the gap between germline ends came to 13 bases. Germline values: CDR1 SGHNT, CDR2 YYREEE (reference sequence). The CDR3 runs to 15 residues. CDR3 nucleotides: TGTGCCAGCAGCTTGAAGAACAGGTACGCCTACGAGCAGTACTTC. Protein sequence: CASSLKNRYAYEQYF.

The chain is built from TRBV18 and TRBJ2-4; D unclear. The CDR3 runs to 14 residues. Germline loops: CDR1 KGHSH, CDR2 LQKENI. The V gene lost 3 bases and the J gene lost 0 bases, with 6 bases spanning the gap. The CDR3 loop is CASSPQLAKNIQYF. The CDR3 nucleotides read TGTGCCAGCTCACCTCAGCTAGCCAAAAACATTCAGTACTTC. Looking up the rest from reference TRBV18 and TRBJ2-4 gives the full variable domain: NAGVMQNPRHLVRRRGQEARLRCSPMKGHSHVYWYRQLPEEGLKFMVYLQKENIIDESGMPKERFSAEFPKEGPSILRIQQVVRGDSAAYFCASSPQLAKNIQYFGAGTRLSVL.

This clone was found a few times. The rearrangement joins TRBV14 to TRBJ2-3; D possibly uses TRBD1 or TRBD2 (5 bases each). Germline lookup yields CDR1 SGHDN and CDR2 FVKESK. The V and J ends lost 5 bases and 6 bases respectively, with 18 bases between them. The CDR3 extends over 15 amino acids. In DNA form, the CDR3 reads TGTGCCAGCAGCGACTTGGACGGGGCCGGGGATACGCAGTATTTT. Translating it yields CASSDLDGAGDTQYF.

The V call is TRBV10-3, the J call TRBJ1-5; D remains unclear. In germline, CDR1 is ENHRY, CDR2 SYGVKD. Trimming cost V 6 bases and J 0 bases, with 6 bases left between them. The CDR3 covers 13 residues. The CDR3 bases are TGTGCCATCAGACAGTATAGCAATCAGCCCCAGCATTTT. Its translation: CAIRQYSNQPQHF.